The 10 T cell receptor beta chains below were found in one sample sequenced in a study of shared clonotypes between healthy human individuals. The assay was immunoSEQ multiplex PCR, and TCRdb's table has in-frame clones only and misses some. Counted here are over a million clones, approximately 97% occurring once; the ten biggest clones make up 0.95% to 1.5%. What was sequenced was naive CD4+ T cells sorted from blood. The subset denotes: CD45RA+ positively selected. The receptors stem from a man between 25 and 39 years old in good health.

V usage is TRBV7-9 and J usage is TRBJ2-5; D is unresolved. The CDR3 contains 13 residues. Germline CDR1 reads SEHNR; CDR2 reads FQNEAQ (reference sequence). V was clipped by 5 bases and J by 2 bases, with 9 bases between them. The CDR3 is CASSGEAQETQYF. CDR3 DNA: TGTGCCAGCAGCGGGGAAGCTCAAGAGACCCAGTACTTC. Together with reference TRBV7-9 and TRBJ2-5, the CDR3 gives the full variable domain: DTGVSQNPRHKITKRGQNVTFRCDPISEHNRLYWYRQTLGQGPEFLTYFQNEAQLEKSRLLSDRFSAERPKGSFSTLEIQRTEQGDSAMYLCASSGEAQETQYFGPGTRLLVL.

This clone was seen just once. V usage is TRBV7-9 and J usage is TRBJ2-1; 9 positions agree with TRBD2. CDR3 length equals 15 residues. Germline CDR1 reads SEHNR; CDR2 reads FQNEAQ (reference sequence). V was pared by 3 bases and J by 7 bases, with 7 bases of the junction left unmatched. CDR3 in DNA: TGTGCCAGCAGCTTTTGGCGGGAGGGCCGAAATGAGCAGTTCTTC. The encoded protein is CASSFWREGRNEQFF.

This CDR3 reads CASSLTRQSHQPQHF. DNA for the CDR3: TGTGCCAGCAGTTTAACACGACAGTCCCATCAGCCCCAGCATTTT. The chain joins TRBV27 to TRBJ1-5, with a tentative D call TRBD1 (5 bases). CDR3 size: 15 residues. V was trimmed by 2 bases and J by 5 bases, leaving 13 bases between them. The germline CDR1 and CDR2 sequences are MNHEY and SMNVEV (reference sequence).

The chain is built from TRBV11-2 and TRBJ2-2; D remains unclear. Germline V lookup: CDR1 SGHAT, CDR2 FQNNGV. Trimming took 1 base from V and 1 from J, leaving 10 bases between them. CDR3 length equals 16 residues. The CDR3 DNA follows: TGTGCCAGCAGCTTAGGGGGTTACGGGAACACCGGGGAGCTGTTTTTT. Its translation is CASSLGGYGNTGELFF.

The rearrangement joins TRBV9 to TRBJ2-5; the match to TRBD2 covers 7 bases. CDR1 SGDLS and CDR2 YYNGEE come from the germline V gene. The CDR3 is 15 amino acids. The V and J ends lost 4 bases and 5 bases, in that order; junction bases with no gene match: 11. CDR3 loop: CASSPRGVPSETQYF. In DNA, the CDR3 is TGTGCCAGCAGCCCCCGGGGGGTGCCCAGTGAGACCCAGTACTTC.

This chain connects TRBV5-1 to TRBJ2-1; D not resolved. Germline assignment: CDR1 SGHRS and CDR2 YFSETQ. Trimming removed 5 bases from V and 0 bases from J, with 9 bases in between. CDR3 length: 14 amino acids. The CDR3 is CASSSQASYNEQFF. The CDR3 region has the DNA TGCGCCAGCAGTAGCCAGGCCTCCTACAATGAGCAGTTCTTC.

The V gene is TRBV4-1, the J gene TRBJ2-7, with D possibly being TRBD2 (5 bases). V lost 0 bases and J 6 bases, leaving 6 bases between the germline ends. The CDR3 sequence is 12 residues long. The V gene's germline CDR1 is MGHRA and CDR2 YSYEKL. The CDR3: CASSQDRGEQYF. In DNA, the CDR3 is TGCGCCAGCAGCCAAGATCGGGGCGAGCAGTACTTC.

This clone was picked up one time. The rearrangement joins TRBV5-4 to TRBJ2-2; 10 positions agree with TRBD2. The J segment lost 6 bases and the V segment lost 5 bases, leaving 7 bases of the junction unmatched. The CDR3 length is 15 residues. In germline, CDR1 is SGHNT, CDR2 YYREEE (reference sequence). The CDR3 region has the DNA TGTGCCAGCAGTTACAGCGGGAGGGTAGCCGGGGAGCTGTTTTTT. It encodes CASSYSGRVAGELFF.

This chain links TRBV6-5 with TRBJ2-7, with 7 bases lining up with TRBD2. The CDR3 is made up of 15 amino acids. Germline values: CDR1 MNHEY, CDR2 SVGAGI. V lost 6 bases to trimming and J lost 1 base; unmatched junction nucleotides: 9. The CDR3: CASRPPSGLSYEQYF. Written as DNA, the CDR3 is TGTGCCAGCAGACCTCCTAGCGGCCTATCCTACGAGCAGTACTTC.

This clone was picked up one time. This chain joins TRBV1 and TRBJ2-1; no check of the table's D call, TRBD2, against the DNA was made. TRBV1 is annotated as a pseudogene. This CDR3 comprises 18 residues. CDR3 protein: CTSSFPRGVAGGKNEQFF. Written as DNA, the CDR3 is TGCACCAGCAGCTTTCCTCGCGGGGTAGCGGGAGGGAAGAATGAGCAGTTCTTC.